The T cell receptor (beta chain) described here comes from a study of glioma-infiltrating T cells. Study-wide results and limits: Tissue and blood shared very few CDR3 sequences. Above-expected tissue-blood divergence occurred in all gliomas, most in low-grade ones. Patients with low tissue-blood divergence carried a signature set of shared blood CDR3 motifs.

In the case of this clonotype: What it recognizes is unknown.

The iRepertoire nested amplicon-rescue multiplex PCR amplified TCR alpha and beta CDR3s from RNA. Tissue mRNA or PBMC total RNA, 100-400 ng, went into one-step reverse transcription and amplification. One entry per CDR3 protein, called by TCRdb with MiXCR from the multiplex PCR reads. The sample carries approximately 400,000 distinct CDR3 sequences, about 40% recorded once. This CDR3 region has 15 residues. With 2 bases removed from V and 0 bases from J, the gap between germline ends came to 9 bases. CDR1 and CDR2 (germline): SGHRS, YFSETQ. This TCR was recovered from a human donor with low-grade glioma or glioblastoma, undergoing nonglioma brain surgery, or in good health (not recorded which). This chain uses TRBV5-1 with TRBJ1-3; possibly TRBD1 for D (5 bases). The sequencing sample was made of glioma tissue, nonneoplastic brain tissue, or PBMCs (not recorded which). The CDR3 protein is CASSFGAISGNTIYF. For the CDR3, the DNA is TGCGCCAGCAGCTTCGGGGCGATCTCTGGAAACACCATATATTTT.